The 26 T cell receptor beta chains listed next were all sequenced from one sample in a study of sequential checkpoint blockade in melanoma. The method was immunoSEQ multiplex PCR; TCRdb's version includes in-frame clones alone and lacks a portion of them. The data hold around 1,300 clones, with approximately 23% observed a single time. Treatment specified: randomized to nivolumab then ipilimumab (arm A) or the reverse (arm B). Sample: tumor tissue (inferred from file names), taken from a patient given nivolumab and ipilimumab in sequence. These receptors originate from a human donor with melanoma.

The chain couples TRBV11-3 to TRBJ2-3; D may match TRBD1 or TRBD2 (6 bases each). The germline V and J ends were trimmed by 5 bases and 6 bases, with 15 bases remaining between them. CDR3 size: 14 residues. Germline V gene lookup returns CDR1 SGHNT and CDR2 YENEEA. CDR3: CASSASGGPDTQYF. The CDR3 DNA reads as TGTGCCAGCAGCGCCAGTGGGGGGCCGGATACGCAGTATTTT.

The rearrangement uses TRBV29-1 and TRBJ2-1, with 9 positions matching TRBD1. The ends lost 7 bases at V and 8 bases at J; junction bases unmatched: 21. The germline V gene has CDR1 SQVTM and CDR2 ANQGSEA. There are 17 residues in the CDR3. CDR3 sequence (DNA): TGCAGCGCCTTGGCCTACCTGGGGACAGGGTCGTTGGATGAGCAGTTCTTC. This gives the protein CSALAYLGTGSLDEQFF.

The chain recombines TRBV6-8 with TRBJ2-1, with D unclear. The CDR3 length is 12 residues. The germline CDR1 and CDR2 sequences are MNHGY and SAAAGT. Trimming stripped 0 bases from V and 6 bases from J, with 3 bases between. CDR3 residues: CASSYSVNEQFF. Written as DNA, the CDR3 is TGTGCCAGCAGTTACTCAGTCAATGAGCAGTTCTTC.

Only a few counts were recorded for this clone. The CDR3 sequence: CASSLSGTGSYEQYF. CDR3 in DNA: TGTGCCAGCAGTCTCTCCGGGACAGGATCCTACGAGCAGTACTTC. The genes are TRBV28 and TRBJ2-7; 8 bases fit TRBD1. CDR3 length: 15 residues. V dropped 5 bases and J dropped 1; count of bases not matched to a gene: 7. CDR1 is MDHEN, CDR2 SYDVKM, per germline. Full variable domain (outside the CDR3, taken from reference TRBV28 and TRBJ2-7): DVKVTQSSRYLVKRTGEKVFLECVQDMDHENMFWYRQDPGLGLRLIYFSYDVKMKEKGDIPEGYSVSREKKERFSLILESASTNQTSMYLCASSLSGTGSYEQYFGPGTRLTVT.

This clone has only a few counts. The chain couples TRBV9 to TRBJ1-4; 7 nucleotides agree with TRBD1. In germline, CDR1 is SGDLS, CDR2 YYNGEE. There are 12 residues in the CDR3. V was pared by 4 bases and J by 11 bases, with 5 bases of the junction left unmatched. The CDR3 bases are TGTGCCAGCAGCCTTACAGGGGCTAAACTGTTTTTT. It encodes CASSLTGAKLFF.

J is TRBJ2-7 and V is TRBV19; 8 nucleotides align to TRBD1. Germline V gene data show CDR1 as LNHDA and CDR2 as SQIVND (reference sequence). The CDR3 loop spans 14 amino acids. Trimming at V came to 10 bases and at J to 7 bases, leaving 15 bases not matched to a gene. The CDR3 spells CATKGSQGAREQYF. For the CDR3, the DNA is TGTGCCACCAAGGGCTCCCAGGGGGCGAGAGAGCAGTACTTC.

By its share, this clone is medium-sized. The chain is built from TRBV11-3 and TRBJ2-3; D is unclear. V shed 1 base and J shed 0 bases, with 8 bases lying between them. The germline CDR1 and CDR2 sequences are SGHNT and YENEEA. There are 15 residues in the CDR3. The CDR3 spells CASSLGLTSTDTQYF. The CDR3 nucleotides read TGTGCCAGCAGCTTAGGACTGACTAGCACAGATACGCAGTATTTT. Supplemented by reference TRBV11-3 and TRBJ2-3, the full variable domain reads EAGVVQSPRYKIIEKKQPVAFWCNPISGHNTLYWYLQNLGQGPELLIRYENEEAVDDSQLPKDRFSAERLKGVDSTLKIQPAELGDSAVYLCASSLGLTSTDTQYFGPGTRLTVL.

The chain carries TRBV25-1 and TRBJ2-3; TRBD2 might be the D (6 bases). The CDR3 is made up of 16 amino acids. Trimming took 1 base from V and 0 from J, leaving 11 bases between them. Germline assignment: CDR1 MGHDK and CDR2 SYGVNS. The CDR3 DNA reads as TGTGCCAGCAGTGAATCTTGGCGGGATAGCACAGATACGCAGTATTTT. As protein: CASSESWRDSTDTQYF.

Sample share makes this clone medium-sized. This chain joins TRBV11-3 and TRBJ1-2; D is perhaps TRBD1 (5 bases). This CDR3 has 14 amino acids. Trimming shortened V by 4 bases and J by 3 bases, and 12 bases separated the two germline ends. Looked up from germline, CDR1 is SGHNT and CDR2 is YENEEA. This CDR3 reads CASSSPGRYYGYTF. The CDR3 DNA reads as TGTGCCAGCAGCTCTCCGGGACGTTACTATGGCTACACCTTC.

The chain combines TRBV5-1 with TRBJ1-4; 7 bases match TRBD1. Trimming removed 5 bases from V and 4 bases from J; junction bases left unmatched: 11. Germline V CDR1 and CDR2: SGHRS, YFSETQ. The CDR3 is made up of 16 amino acids. As DNA, the CDR3 is TGCGCCAGCAGTCCCCGCTCCGGGACAGATAATGAAAAACTGTTTTTT. It encodes CASSPRSGTDNEKLFF.

In its sample, this clone ranks as medium-sized. J is TRBJ2-2 and V is TRBV11-3; D remains ambiguous. The V gene lost 6 bases and the J gene lost 0 bases, with 8 bases spanning the gap. The CDR3 is 14 residues long. CDR1 SGHNT and CDR2 YENEEA come from the germline V gene. CDR3 nucleotides: TGTGCCAGCAGAAAACGGGCGAACACCGGGGAGCTGTTTTTT. Encoded protein: CASRKRANTGELFF.

Judged by abundance, this clone is medium-sized. The CDR3 spells CASSLQALGAGNTIYF. The CDR3 DNA is TGTGCCAGCAGCTTGCAGGCCCTAGGGGCTGGAAACACCATATATTTT. J is TRBJ1-3 and V is TRBV11-3; the D gene is possibly TRBD1 (5 bases). This CDR3 has 16 residues. Germline V gene sequence: CDR1 SGHNT, CDR2 YENEEA. Trimming shortened V by 3 bases and J by 2 bases, and 14 bases separated the two germline ends.

The CDR3: CASSFMTGSTEAFF. Written as DNA, the CDR3 is TGCGCCAGCAGCTTCATGACAGGGAGCACTGAAGCTTTCTTT. This chain uses TRBV5-1 with TRBJ1-1; 7 bases align to TRBD1. The V and J ends lost 2 bases and 4 bases, in that order; junction bases with no gene match: 5. The length of the CDR3 is 14 residues. Germline CDR1 is SGHRS and CDR2 is YFSETQ.

In this sample, this clone is medium-sized. The chain links TRBV11-3 to TRBJ1-5, with a possible D match to TRBD1 (5 bases). Germline V CDR1 and CDR2: SGHNT, YENEEA. The germline V and J ends were trimmed by 1 base and 0 bases, with 7 bases remaining between them. CDR3 length equals 15 residues. The CDR3 nucleotides are TGTGCCAGCAGCTTAGGGACAAATAGCAATCAGCCCCAGCATTTT. As protein: CASSLGTNSNQPQHF.

This clone showed up just once. V and J are TRBV19 and TRBJ1-5; perhaps TRBD1 as D (5 bases). V lost 5 bases to trimming and J lost 3 bases, with 11 bases between them. Germline CDR1 and CDR2: LNHDA and SQIVND (reference sequence). The CDR3 loop spans 14 amino acids. CDR3 DNA: TGTGCCAGTAGTCCGGGACGGTTCAATCAGCCCCAGCATTTT. It translates to CASSPGRFNQPQHF.

This chain uses TRBV5-1 with TRBJ1-6; D possibly corresponds to TRBD1 (6 bases). This CDR3 contains 15 residues. V lost 5 bases to trimming and J lost 6 bases, with 15 bases between them. CDR1 and CDR2 (germline): SGHRS, YFSETQ. The CDR3, as DNA: TGCGCCAGCAGACCGGAATCACAGGGTAATTCACCCCTCCACTTT. Its translation is CASRPESQGNSPLHF. Using reference TRBV5-1 and TRBJ1-6 for the parts outside the CDR3, the full variable domain is KAGVTQTPRYLIKTRGQQVTLSCSPISGHRSVSWYQQTPGQGLQFLFEYFSETQRNKGNFPGRFSGRQFSNSRSEMNVSTLELGDSALYLCASRPESQGNSPLHFGNGTRLTVT.

V gene TRBV9 combines with J gene TRBJ2-5, with 12 bases aligning to TRBD2. Unmatched junction bases numbered 4, after V lost 0 bases and J lost 1 base. Per germline, CDR1 SGDLS and CDR2 YYNGEE. CDR3 size: 17 residues. The DNA of the CDR3 is TGTGCCAGCAGCGTAGCAGGACTAGCGGGGCCCCAAGAGACCCAGTACTTC. Translating it yields CASSVAGLAGPQETQYF.

There are a few counts of this clone. This sequence joins TRBV6-8 and TRBJ1-1; unclear D gene. The CDR3 is 13 residues long. Germline V CDR1 and CDR2: MNHGY, SAAAGT. V was cut by 5 bases and J by 10 bases, with 17 bases left in between. The CDR3 coding sequence is TGTGCCAGCAGTCCTAGTGTTTGGGAGGTAGCTTTCTTT. It specifies CASSPSVWEVAFF.

There are a few counts of this clone. V and J are TRBV11-3 and TRBJ2-7; 14 bases align to TRBD2. Germline V gene data show CDR1 as SGHNT and CDR2 as YENEEA. J was trimmed by 5 bases and V by 5 bases; bases with no gene match: 8. CDR3 size: 16 residues. DNA of the CDR3: TGTGCCAGCAGCGCCCCGACTAGCGGGAGGGCTCACGAGCAGTACTTC. This sequence encodes CASSAPTSGRAHEQYF.

This clone appeared a few times. This chain links TRBV6-1 with TRBJ1-5, with D tentatively TRBD1 (5 bases). Trimming stripped 1 base from V and 2 bases from J, with 12 bases between. Germline V gene data show CDR1 as MNHNS and CDR2 as SASEGT. The length of the CDR3 is 16 residues. CDR3 sequence: CASSEEWGGGNQPQHF. Written as DNA, the CDR3 is TGTGCCAGCAGTGAAGAGTGGGGGGGTGGCAATCAGCCCCAGCATTTT.

This clone has a handful of counts. V usage is TRBV28 and J usage is TRBJ2-7, with D perhaps TRBD2 (6 bases). V shed 6 bases and J shed 6 bases, with 12 bases lying between them. Germline CDR1 is MDHEN and CDR2 is SYDVKM. This CDR3 spans 12 amino acids. The CDR3 loop reads CASRRSSVEQYF. In DNA form, the CDR3 reads TGTGCCAGCAGGCGCTCTAGCGTCGAGCAGTACTTC. Full variable domain (outside the CDR3, taken from reference TRBV28 and TRBJ2-7): DVKVTQSSRYLVKRTGEKVFLECVQDMDHENMFWYRQDPGLGLRLIYFSYDVKMKEKGDIPEGYSVSREKKERFSLILESASTNQTSMYLCASRRSSVEQYFGPGTRLTVT.

This clone is categorized as large. V usage is TRBV11-3 and J usage is TRBJ1-1; D possibly corresponds to TRBD1 (6 bases). The CDR3 spans 15 residues. V lost 4 bases and J lost 0, with 12 bases in between. Germline-derived CDR1 and CDR2 are SGHNT and YENEEA. For the CDR3, the DNA is TGTGCCAGCAGCTCGGGGGGCCCTTTGAACACTGAAGCTTTCTTT. Its protein is CASSSGGPLNTEAFF. The variable domain in full, with the rest retrieved from reference TRBV11-3 and TRBJ1-1, is EAGVVQSPRYKIIEKKQPVAFWCNPISGHNTLYWYLQNLGQGPELLIRYENEEAVDDSQLPKDRFSAERLKGVDSTLKIQPAELGDSAVYLCASSSGGPLNTEAFFGQGTRLTVV.

The chain links TRBV18 to TRBJ2-1, with a weak D call TRBD1 (6 bases). The CDR3 sequence is 16 residues long. In germline, CDR1 is KGHSH, CDR2 LQKENI. The V gene lost 1 base and the J gene lost 0 bases, with 10 bases spanning the gap. The DNA for the CDR3 is TGTGCCAGCTCACCACGGGACACCGACTCCTACAATGAGCAGTTCTTC. It codes for CASSPRDTDSYNEQFF.

This clone was seen a few times. The rearrangement joins TRBV6-8 to TRBJ1-1, with D perhaps TRBD1 (5 bases). Germline values: CDR1 MNHGY, CDR2 SAAAGT. Trimming pared 0 bases from V and 2 bases from J, leaving 13 bases between. The CDR3 spans 16 residues. CDR3 DNA sequence: TGTGCCAGCAGTTACTCGCCCGGGGGGGGAAACACTGAAGCTTTCTTT. Residues: CASSYSPGGGNTEAFF.

A few counts support this clone. The chain couples TRBV18 to TRBJ2-2, with D perhaps matching TRBD1 or TRBD2 (5 bases each). The ends were cut back, 5 bases at V and 1 base at J, with 11 bases in the middle. The CDR3 spans 15 residues. Germline lookup yields CDR1 KGHSH and CDR2 LQKENI. CDR3: CASSRDDLNTGELFF. The CDR3 DNA reads as TGTGCCAGCTCAAGGGACGACCTGAACACCGGGGAGCTGTTTTTT. Full variable domain (outside the CDR3, taken from reference TRBV18 and TRBJ2-2): NAGVMQNPRHLVRRRGQEARLRCSPMKGHSHVYWYRQLPEEGLKFMVYLQKENIIDESGMPKERFSAEFPKEGPSILRIQQVVRGDSAAYFCASSRDDLNTGELFFGEGSRLTVL.

V and J are TRBV29-1 and TRBJ2-2; TRBD1 aligns across 7 bases. V dropped 8 bases and J dropped 5; count of bases not matched to a gene: 5. This CDR3 is built from 12 residues. Germline V gene data show CDR1 as SQVTM and CDR2 as ANQGSEA. The CDR3: CSFYRGTGELFF. CDR3 in DNA: TGCAGCTTCTACAGGGGAACCGGGGAGCTGTTTTTT.